This TCR beta chain comes out of a study of beta chain features in type 1 diabetes (dated by TCRdb to 2016 to 2019). Background for the entire study: Mean age, gender distribution, total cell number and subset yield were not different between patients and healthy donors. A total of roughly 100 million sorted cells were examined across all samples, and a strong correlation was observed between cell number per subset and RNA yield. In the study, TCRB repertoires of sorted circulating CD4+ T cell subsets from recently diagnosed type 1 diabetes patients were compared with those of matched healthy donors. Regulatory and stem cell-like memory subsets were obtained from only 8 patients and roughly 8 healthy donors, while naive and central memory subsets were obtained from all 30 or so donors. Summary of the overall study and its limitations: At VDJ recombination sites, type 1 diabetes patients had fewer insertions and more deleted nucleotides, which implies abnormalities in thymic rearrangement. Sequencing cDNA rather than genomic DNA could over-represent highly expressing activated cells, although activation and CD3 levels did not differ between groups. HLA sub-analyses involved small numbers of individuals, so any influence of HLA type on TCRB rearrangement remained unresolved. Naive, central memory and regulatory TCRB repertoires appeared to be more alike among patients than among healthy donors. A moderate but significant shortening of TCRB CDR3 length was observed in type 1 diabetes patients in all four CD4+ subsets. PCR might favor shorter templates, but patient and control samples were amplified and corrected together, so any skew would affect both groups equally.

Each donor gave one peripheral blood draw, around 100 mL on average, collected into heparinised tubes. A BD FACSAria II and a panel including CD45RO, CCR7, CD25, CD127, CD95 and CD27 were used to sort naive, central memory, regulatory and stem cell-like memory CD4+ T cells. Every sorted population had a purity above 95%. PBMCs were separated immediately by Lymphoprep density gradient centrifugation and were stained directly, without being cultured. So that batch effects would be minimized, each experiment stained and sorted samples in pairs, pairing one healthy donor with one patient. This clone showed up just a few times. Its recognized antigen is unknown. Qualities for individual bases were not recorded, and no much larger clone is one base off. The CDR1 and CDR2 encoded by the germline V gene are SGHRS and YFSETQ. The CDR3 goes from the cysteine to the phenylalanine over 14 residues. Only the CDR3 portion is preserved as DNA: 42 bases, with reading frame beginning at the first base. The junction shows trimming of 0 bases on V and 3 bases on J, plus 6 bases between the germline ends.

All of the isolated RNA was reverse transcribed with the High Capacity cDNA Reverse Transcription Kit, so expressed TCRB transcripts were sequenced. Deep immunoSEQ sequencing was performed on naive, central memory and regulatory T cell samples, with an average of around 3.5 million total reads per sample. Sorted cells were lysed in RLT buffer, and RNA was extracted using DNase-treated RNeasy Micro or Mini kits according to cell number. Each cell subset was processed on its own to prevent cross-contamination, while patient and healthy donor samples were processed together. Using the immunoSEQ multiplex PCR, TCRB sequences were amplified from cDNA into 87-bp fragments spanning the CDR3 region. Sequencing of the amplicons was performed on the Illumina HiSeq platform. The study's own analysis went as follows. PCR bias was corrected computationally using synthetic template baselines, and reads within Hamming distance 2 were collapsed, with unmergeable singletons discarded. Reads were aligned to IMGT to assign V, D and J genes, CDR3 length, and insertions or deletions at six rearrangement sites. Within each subset, clonotype counts were normalized to the number of sorted cells before true diversity and Gini coefficients were calculated with the tcR R package. The overlap coefficient, calculated on TCRB nucleotide sequences, was used to measure repertoire sharing. Out-of-frame TCRB sequences from naive cells were analyzed as a proxy for the pre-selection repertoire. The immuneACCESS repertoire file appears here via TCRdb, limited to in-frame rearrangements. These files lack a portion of the clones; in checked studies, under half of the deficit traces to unresolved V genes, and the cause of the others is not known. The D gene and trimming were derived from the DNA, and the V and J assignments and clone size from that table. The sample records 400,000 to 500,000 clones, over 11% of which are singletons. The ten largest make up about 0.034% of the sample.

The receptor chain draws on TRBV5-1 and TRBJ1-4; the D segment cannot be called with confidence. The sequenced sample was naive CD4+ T cells from blood. Interpreted using the paper, the cell subset or site label stands for: true naive CD4+ T cells. This receptor was obtained from a man aged 25-40 years in good health. The nucleotide sequence reads TGCGCCAGCAGCTTGGCCTTGTCTAATGAAAAACTGTTTTTT. Translation gives CASSLALSNEKLFF.